This T cell receptor beta chain was sequenced in a study of early T cells in non-severe SARS-CoV-2 infection. Study summary: Sequencing used unsorted whole-blood bulk RNA, so chains lack pairing. Findings of the study overall: VDJdb-based annotation leaned toward anti-spike CD8 responses and missed private and CD4 specificities.

Each single cDNA molecule received a unique molecular identifier. TCRdb independently ran MiXCR on the 5' RACE reads; one entry per CDR3 protein. The sample consists of around 70,000 distinct CDR3 sequences, more than 9% of them appearing once. This clonotype was detected only a few times. The antigen remains unidentified. CDR1 and CDR2 (germline): SQVTM, ANQGSEA. The CDR3 length is 12 residues. The V end was cut by 6 bases, the J end by 1 base, with 8 bases between. The sample comprised whole blood. V and J are TRBV29-1 and TRBJ2-3, with D uncertain. The sequence was collected from an adult who was a healthcare worker with PCR-confirmed SARS-CoV-2 infection or an uninfected control (not recorded which). The CDR3 nucleotides are TGCAGCGTATATCAGGGCACAGATACGCAGTATTTT. It specifies CSVYQGTDTQYF.